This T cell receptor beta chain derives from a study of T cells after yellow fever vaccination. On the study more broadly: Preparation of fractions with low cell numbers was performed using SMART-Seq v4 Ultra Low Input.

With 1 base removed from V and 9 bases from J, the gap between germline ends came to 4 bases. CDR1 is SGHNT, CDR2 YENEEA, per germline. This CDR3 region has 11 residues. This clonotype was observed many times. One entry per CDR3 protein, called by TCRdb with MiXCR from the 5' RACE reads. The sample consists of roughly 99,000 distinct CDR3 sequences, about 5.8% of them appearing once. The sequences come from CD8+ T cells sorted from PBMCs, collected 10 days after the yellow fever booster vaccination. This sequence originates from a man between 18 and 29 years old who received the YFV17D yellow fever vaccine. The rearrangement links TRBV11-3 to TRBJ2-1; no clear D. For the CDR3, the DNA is TGTGCCAGCAGCTTAGGGGTTGAGCAGTTCTTC. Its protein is CASSLGVEQFF.